In this sample, the clone carrying this TCR beta chain turned up a few times. The V and J ends lost 3 bases and 1 base, in that order; junction bases with no gene match: 2. CDR3 length equals 17 residues. The V gene's germline CDR1 is KGHDR and CDR2 SFDVKD. This sample stems from a study of blood T cell repertoires in COVID-19. Study-level information: T cells, B-cell-depleted T cells, or PBMCs provided the cDNA or gDNA that served as material.

Using immunoSEQ multiplex PCR, the repertoire was profiled, and TCRdb retains in-frame clones only, with some absent. Of under 250,000 clones in the sample, 81% were seen once. Source material: peripheral blood. The clonotype comes from a woman of 80 years or more with acute or convalescent COVID-19. The chain links TRBV24-1 to TRBJ2-3; 14 nucleotides match TRBD2. The CDR3 nucleotides are TGTGCCACCAGTGATGTGACTAGCGGGGGGGGCACAGATACGCAGTATTTT. Amino acid sequence: CATSDVTSGGGTDTQYF.